This record covers a single T cell receptor beta chain. The data derive from a study of blood T cell repertoires in COVID-19. In the study overall: Sample material is recorded as cDNA or gDNA derived from T cells, B-cell-depleted T cells, or PBMCs.

In the original processing: Nucleated cell number was recorded as an estimate derived from reference gene primer amplification. Measured with immunoSEQ multiplex PCR; TCRdb has only the in-frame clones, and not every one. The V and J calls and clone size were taken over from that table, and D and trimming were inferred from the DNA. Altogether 180,000 or so clones are present, 75% to 90% being singletons, with the ten largest covering more than 5%. The study drew participants aged about 18 to 89 years from approximately 23 US areas. Clinical history as reported by participants underpinned cohort assignment. Trimming cost V 5 bases and J 4 bases; bases outside gene matches: 7. CDR1 LNHNV and CDR2 YYDKDF come from the germline V gene (reference sequence). CDR3 size: 15 residues.

The TCR comes from a man aged 40-49 years who had recovered from COVID-19. The chain joins TRBV15 to TRBJ2-2, with TRBD2 matching 7 bases. Material: PBMCs or T cells enriched from blood (not recorded which). CDR3 in DNA: TGTGCCACCAGCTTTCGAGGGAGGGCCACCGGGGAGCTGTTTTTT. Its translation is CATSFRGRATGELFF.